A selection of T cell receptor beta chains follows, all from one sample in a study of shared clonotypes between healthy human individuals. TCRdb's table, derived via immunoSEQ multiplex PCR, lists solely in-frame clones and lacks some. The table lists some 2 million clones, over 85% of them singletons. Sequencing input: naive CD4+ T cells sorted from blood. These receptors originate from a man aged 18 to 35 in good health. Each CDR3 is given with its conserved first and last residue. D genes are given only for firm matches. Clone size is stated in some rows and not others, as once, few, many or a class when expanded.

J gene | clone size | V gene | D gene | CDR3 DNA | CDR3 protein
TRBJ2-6 | NA | TRBV5-6 | NA | TGTGCCAGCAGCGCCCAGAGCTCTGGGGCCAACGTCCTGACTTTC | CASSAQSSGANVLTF
TRBJ2-7 | NA | TRBV6-6 | NA | TGTGCCAGCAGTCCAAAACAGGGAAAGACCTACGAGCAGTACTTC | CASSPKQGKTYEQYF
TRBJ2-3 | NA | TRBV25-1 | NA | TGTGCCAGCAGCAGTATCTCGGCAATTAGGTCCACAGATACGCAGTATTTT | CASSSISAIRSTDTQYF
TRBJ1-5 | NA | TRBV5-1 | NA | TGCGCCAGCAGCCAGGACGGCATATTCAATCAGCCCCAGCATTTT | CASSQDGIFNQPQHF
TRBJ2-7 | NA | TRBV7-9 | NA | TGTGCCAGCAGCTTATCGGGGACCGAAGTTAACTACGAGCAGTACTTC | CASSLSGTEVNYEQYF
TRBJ2-1 | NA | TRBV5-1 | NA | TGCGCCAGCACCCAGGAGGGGGCAGGGGGTAGGAATGAGCAGTTCTTC | CASTQEGAGGRNEQFF
TRBJ1-1 | NA | TRBV7-2 | NA | TGTGCCAGCAGCCAGGACAGACAGCTCCCTGAAGCTTTCTTT | CASSQDRQLPEAFF
TRBJ2-7 | NA | TRBV28 | NA | TGTGCCAGCAGTTTGTTAGGGAACGAGCAGTACTTC | CASSLLGNEQYF
TRBJ2-5 | NA | TRBV10-2 | NA | TGCGCCAGCAGTGACGGCGGGGCTCAGTACTTC | CASSDGGAQYF
TRBJ2-5 | NA | TRBV7-9 | TRBD2 | TGTGCCAGCAGCTTAGCGGCTAGCGGGACAGAGACCCAGTACTTC | CASSLAASGTETQYF
TRBJ1-5 | NA | TRBV28 | NA | TGTGCCAGCGGACGGGGGCAGCCCCAGCATTTT | CASGRGQPQHF
TRBJ1-2 | NA | TRBV30 | TRBD1 | TGTGCCTGGAGCGAGACAGGGGAAGGAGGCTACACCTTC | CAWSETGEGGYTF
TRBJ2-3 | few | TRBV30 | TRBD2 | TGTGCCTGGAGTGGGACTAGCTTGGATACGCAGTATTTT | CAWSGTSLDTQYF
TRBJ2-7 | NA | TRBV19 | NA | TGTGCCAGTAGTGACCAGACAGGAAGCTCCTACGAGCAGTACTTC | CASSDQTGSSYEQYF
TRBJ1-1 | NA | TRBV9 | NA | TGTGCCAGCAGCGTAGCTCCACAGCCAAACACTGAAGCTTTCTTT | CASSVAPQPNTEAFF
TRBJ1-5 | once | TRBV28 | NA | TGTGCCAGCATAAATGGGGGAGGCTCCTACAATCAGCCCCAGCATTTT | CASINGGGSYNQPQHF
TRBJ2-5 | once | TRBV6-4 | NA | TGTGCCAGCAACCTTAGTGAGGCCCAGTACTTC | CASNLSEAQYF
TRBJ2-1 | NA | TRBV18 | NA | TGTGCCAGCTCCTCCACTAGTTCTTACAATGAGCAGTTCTTC | CASSSTSSYNEQFF
TRBJ2-7 | once | TRBV6-6 | TRBD2 | TGTGCCAGCAGGGGGACTAGCGGACCAACCTACGAGCAGTACTTC | CASRGTSGPTYEQYF
TRBJ2-1 | NA | TRBV4-2 | TRBD2 | TGTGCCAGCAGCCAAGTCGCTAGCGGGGCTGGGAGGGACAATGAGCAGTTCTTC | CASSQVASGAGRDNEQFF
TRBJ1-6 | NA | TRBV30 | NA | TGTGCCTGGATTCTACATGGGTGGGCGAATAATTCACCCCTCCACTTT | CAWILHGWANNSPLHF
TRBJ2-4 | NA | TRBV7-2 | NA | TGTGCCAGCAGCTTAGCGACGGCTAGCGCGGAAAACATTCAGTACTTC | CASSLATASAENIQYF
TRBJ2-7 | NA | TRBV6-5 | NA | TGTGCCAGCAGCATTTCCGTGTCGGGGTCCTACGAGCAGTACTTC | CASSISVSGSYEQYF
TRBJ2-7 | NA | TRBV6-4 | TRBD2 | TGTGCCAGCAGTCGTGAAGGCGGGAGCTCCTACGAGCAGTACTTC | CASSREGGSSYEQYF